This TCR beta chain is drawn from a study of shared clonotypes between healthy human individuals. Method: immunoSEQ multiplex PCR; TCRdb's copy keeps in-frame clones and lacks some. The table has just over 2,000,000 clones, about 94% seen once; the top ten hold around 1.1%. CD45RO-negative cells were positively selected for CCR7, leaving out terminally differentiated effector memory CD45RA+ cells. The CDR3 has 15 amino acids. The sequenced sample was naive CD8+ T cells sorted from blood. The receptor was isolated from a man between 18 and 35 years old in good health. This rearrangement joins TRBV1 to TRBJ2-5; the D call in the table, TRBD2, was not verified against the DNA. TRBV1 is a pseudogene segment. The CDR3 DNA is TGCACCAGCAGCCAAGACACTAGTGGGCGGGAGACCCAGTACTTC. Its protein product is CTSSQDTSGRETQYF.